These 6 T cell receptor beta chains came from one sample sequenced in a study of cytomegalovirus exposure and HLA in healthy donors. The PCR used 60 Vbeta and 13 Jbeta primers. Here immunoSEQ multiplex PCR was the method, and the copy in TCRdb shows in-frame clones only, minus some. This table has around 65,000 clones, around 62% appearing once. The sequenced material came from PBMCs. The receptor source for this set is a man aged 40-49 years in good health and CMV-seropositive.

The chain employs TRBV6-5 and TRBJ2-7, with 11 bases lining up with TRBD2. CDR3 length: 14 residues. V lost 6 bases and J lost 2; bases outside the gene matches: 3. CDR1 MNHEY and CDR2 SVGAGI come from the germline V gene. CDR3 nucleotide sequence: TGTGCCAGCAGACAGACTAGCGGGACCTACGAGCAGTACTTC. The encoded protein is CASRQTSGTYEQYF.

This clone was seen only a few times. The V and J genes are TRBV7-6 and TRBJ1-5; no firm D call. The CDR3 totals 13 residues. The germline CDR1 and CDR2 sequences are SGHVS and FNYEAQ. V shed 1 base and J shed 4 bases, with 5 bases lying between them. CDR3 bases: TGTGCCAGCAGCTTAGGGGAGAATCAGCCCCAGCATTTT. Residues: CASSLGENQPQHF.

The chain recombines TRBV30 with TRBJ1-4; D possibly corresponds to TRBD1 (5 bases). This CDR3 comprises 13 residues. Between the trimmed V and J ends, which lost 2 bases and 7 bases, there was a span of 11 bases. Germline CDR1 and CDR2: GTSNPN and SVGIG (reference sequence). The CDR3 protein is CAWSQGALEKLFF. The DNA for the CDR3 is TGTGCCTGGAGTCAAGGGGCACTTGAAAAACTGTTTTTT.

The chain has TRBV9 and TRBJ2-3, with 7 bases identical to TRBD1. V shed 0 bases and J 2 bases; nucleotides not matched to a gene: 3. Germline V lookup: CDR1 SGDLS, CDR2 YYNGEE. The CDR3 is made up of 15 amino acids. The CDR3 sequence is CASSVEGGLTDTQYF. In DNA, the CDR3 is TGTGCCAGCAGCGTAGAAGGGGGCCTCACAGATACGCAGTATTTT.

This clone was seen only a few times. CDR3 loop: CASSYDGTGAGDGYTF. CDR3 nucleotide sequence: TGTGCCAGCAGTTACGATGGGACAGGGGCGGGGGATGGCTACACCTTC. The V and J genes are TRBV6-5 and TRBJ1-2; 10 bases are shared with TRBD1. Germline V gene data show CDR1 as MNHEY and CDR2 as SVGAGI. J gave up 6 bases and V 2 bases, and 9 bases lay outside the gene matches. The CDR3 covers 16 residues.

This clone was picked up a small number of times. The chain combines TRBV10-3 with TRBJ2-5; D unclear. The CDR3 is made up of 15 amino acids. The germline V gene encodes CDR1 ENHRY and CDR2 SYGVKD. Trimming left V 0 bases short and J 2 bases short, with 10 bases between. CDR3 DNA sequence: TGTGCCATCAGTGAGTCGGCAGCGCAACAAGAGACCCAGTACTTC. Translating gives CAISESAAQQETQYF.